This entry lists 14 T cell receptor beta chains sequenced from one sample in a study of blood T cell repertoires in COVID-19. Data came from immunoSEQ multiplex PCR; TCRdb stores just in-frame clones and leaves some out. The table records hundreds of thousands of clones, about 80% of them present only once. Sequenced sample: peripheral blood. These receptors were taken from an elderly woman with acute or convalescent COVID-19.

The chain joins TRBV10-3 to TRBJ1-3, with TRBD1 matching 7 bases. V dropped 3 bases and J dropped 4; count of bases not matched to a gene: 9. Germline assignment: CDR1 ENHRY and CDR2 SYGVKD. The CDR3 has 16 amino acids. The CDR3 DNA follows: TGTGCCATCAGTGAAAGAGGGGGCGCGGGGGGAAACACCATATATTTT. Its protein product is CAISERGGAGGNTIYF.

The chain combines TRBV18 with TRBJ1-1; 7 positions agree with TRBD1. The CDR3 length is 16 residues. The ends lost 3 bases at V and 4 bases at J; junction bases unmatched: 11. CDR1 and CDR2 from the germline V gene are KGHSH and LQKENI. CDR3 residues: CASSPTSTGFGTEAFF. The DNA for the CDR3 is TGTGCCAGCTCACCCACCTCGACAGGGTTCGGCACTGAAGCTTTCTTT.

About this clone: At one of its ends the junction is not consistent with the germline gene, which may arise from a read error. The chain links TRBV7-2 to TRBJ1-2, with 7 bases that match TRBD1. Looked up from germline, CDR1 is SGHTA and CDR2 is FQGNSA. The CDR3 length is 13 residues. Here the CDR3 reads CASTRPGVDRKYF. The CDR3 coding sequence is TGTGCCAGCACCCGACCGGGGGTGGACAGGAAATACTTC.

The chain recombines TRBV11-2 with TRBJ2-3; 8 positions match TRBD2. CDR3 size: 18 residues. Germline V gives CDR1 SGHAT, CDR2 FQNNGV. Unmatched junction bases numbered 18, after V lost 3 bases and J lost 7 bases. CDR3 coding DNA: TGTGCCAGCAGCTTCGTGCCTGGACTGCGGGGGGCCGTATATACGCAGTATTTT. It yields the protein CASSFVPGLRGAVYTQYF.

This clone was seen just once. The V and J genes are TRBV9 and TRBJ2-5; D is undetermined. Germline values: CDR1 SGDLS, CDR2 YYNGEE. The CDR3 sequence is 13 residues long. V was shortened by 2 bases and J by 5 bases, with 10 bases between the two germline ends. DNA for the CDR3: TGTGCCAGCAGCGTGGGCCCGATGGAGACCCAGTACTTC. Amino acid sequence: CASSVGPMETQYF. The full variable domain, its missing parts supplied by reference TRBV9 and TRBJ2-5, is DSGVTQTPKHLITATGQRVTLRCSPRSGDLSVYWYQQSLDQGLQFLIQYYNGEERAKGNILERFSAQQFPDLHSELNLSSLELGDSALYFCASSVGPMETQYFGPGTRLLVL.

This chain uses TRBV18 with TRBJ2-2; possibly TRBD1 for D (5 bases). This CDR3 is 16 amino acids long. CDR1 and CDR2 (germline): KGHSH, LQKENI. Trimming stripped 5 bases from V and 6 bases from J, with 19 bases between. The CDR3 DNA sequence: TGTGCCAGCTCAAGGAACAGCCCCAAGGGGTCCGGGGAGCTGTTTTTT. Translation gives CASSRNSPKGSGELFF.

This clone appeared a few times. The chain couples TRBV19 to TRBJ1-4; D gene ambiguous. The CDR3 covers 16 residues. Germline-derived CDR1 and CDR2 are LNHDA and SQIVND (reference sequence). The V end was cut by 1 base, the J end by 7 bases, with 16 bases between. This CDR3 is CASSIGRWRRIEKLFF. The DNA for the CDR3 is TGTGCCAGTAGTATAGGAAGGTGGAGGCGGATTGAAAAACTGTTTTTT.

The chain uses TRBV3-1 (or the pseudogene TRBV3-2) and TRBJ2-5; 12 bases match TRBD2. In germline, CDR1 is LGHDT, CDR2 YNNKEL (reference sequence). J lost 4 bases, V lost 2 bases, and 2 bases had no gene match. The CDR3 is 15 residues long. The CDR3 region has the DNA TGTGCCAGCAGCCAACGGACTAGCGGGGTAGAGACCCAGTACTTC. It translates to CASSQRTSGVETQYF.

V gene TRBV5-4 combines with J gene TRBJ2-2; 13 nucleotides line up with TRBD2. The germline CDR1 and CDR2 sequences are SGHNT and YYREEE (reference sequence). This CDR3 is built from 18 residues. The V segment lost 4 bases and the J segment 6 bases; nucleotides outside the gene matches: 12. CDR3 amino acids: CASSVELAGGPVPGELFF. The CDR3 DNA follows: TGTGCCAGCAGCGTCGAACTAGCGGGGGGGCCGGTTCCCGGGGAGCTGTTTTTT. Together with reference TRBV5-4 and TRBJ2-2, the CDR3 gives the full variable domain: ETGVTQSPTHLIKTRGQQVTLRCSSQSGHNTVSWYQQALGQGPQFIFQYYREEENGRGNFPPRFSGLQFPNYSSELNVNALELDDSALYLCASSVELAGGPVPGELFFGEGSRLTVL.

Remarks on this clone: At one end, the junction sequence differs from germline, possibly due to a read error. The rearrangement links TRBV18 to TRBJ2-5; the D gene is possibly TRBD2 (6 bases). Germline V gives CDR1 KGHSH, CDR2 LQKENI. This CDR3 region has 14 residues. The CDR3 spells CASSPFGGRETRYF. CDR3 nucleotides: TGTGCCAGCTCACCATTTGGGGGTCGGGAGACCCGGTACTTC.

This rearrangement joins TRBV2 to TRBJ2-1; D gene ambiguous. Germline V CDR1 and CDR2: SNHLY, FYNNEI. The CDR3 is 12 residues long. Trimming took off 4 bases at V and 5 bases at J, with 6 bases between the two ends. The CDR3 reads CASSGLHNEQFF. CDR3 in DNA: TGTGCCAGCAGTGGGCTGCACAATGAGCAGTTCTTC. Using reference TRBV2 and TRBJ2-1 for the parts outside the CDR3, the full variable domain is EPEVTQTPSHQVTQMGQEVILRCVPISNHLYFYWYRQILGQKVEFLVSFYNNEISEKSEIFDDQFSVERPDGSNFTLKIRSTKLEDSAMYFCASSGLHNEQFFGPGTRLTVL.

The genes are TRBV20-1 and TRBJ1-1; D is uncertain. CDR1 and CDR2 from the germline V gene are DFQATT and SNEGSKA (reference sequence). This CDR3 has 14 amino acids. V lost 3 bases to trimming and J lost 0 bases, with 11 bases between them. The CDR3 sequence: CSASTEFMNTEAFF. CDR3 DNA: TGCAGTGCTAGTACGGAGTTCATGAACACTGAAGCTTTCTTT.

The chain employs TRBV19 and TRBJ2-7, with TRBD1 matching over 11 bases. The CDR3 runs to 15 residues. J gave up 3 bases and V 4 bases, and 5 bases lay outside the gene matches. Germline V lookup: CDR1 LNHDA, CDR2 SQIVND (reference sequence). CDR3: CASSRLGQGVYEQYF. DNA of the CDR3: TGTGCCAGTAGTAGGTTGGGACAGGGGGTCTACGAGCAGTACTTC.

The chain combines TRBV5-6 with TRBJ1-2; 7 nucleotides agree with TRBD1. The length of the CDR3 is 14 residues. With 5 bases clipped from V and 5 bases from J, the junction kept 9 bases outside the gene matches. Germline CDR1 and CDR2: SGHDT and YYEEEE. CDR3 residues: CASSPDRVPYGYTF. CDR3 bases: TGTGCCAGCAGTCCAGACAGGGTTCCGTATGGCTACACCTTC.